This section outlines one TCR beta chain sequence together with its context. This record belongs to a study of cytomegalovirus exposure and HLA in healthy donors. Researchers ran the PCR with 60 Vbeta and 13 Jbeta primers. Assay: immunoSEQ multiplex PCR; the TCRdb copy retains only in-frame clones and omits some. The sample lists fewer than 250,000 clones; roughly 83% were seen once. The CDR3 is made up of 14 amino acids. Germline V lookup: CDR1 SGHRS, CDR2 YFSETQ. The TCR was taken from a woman aged 50 to 60 in good health and CMV-seronegative. Sample: PBMCs. The chain carries TRBV5-1 and TRBJ2-5; D possibly corresponds to TRBD1 (6 bases). The J call is doubtful: the DNA matches TRBJ2-7 better. CDR3 amino acids: CASSVQGKNYEQYF. The CDR3 DNA reads TGCGCCAGCAGCGTACAGGGAAAGAACTACGAGCAGTACTTC.